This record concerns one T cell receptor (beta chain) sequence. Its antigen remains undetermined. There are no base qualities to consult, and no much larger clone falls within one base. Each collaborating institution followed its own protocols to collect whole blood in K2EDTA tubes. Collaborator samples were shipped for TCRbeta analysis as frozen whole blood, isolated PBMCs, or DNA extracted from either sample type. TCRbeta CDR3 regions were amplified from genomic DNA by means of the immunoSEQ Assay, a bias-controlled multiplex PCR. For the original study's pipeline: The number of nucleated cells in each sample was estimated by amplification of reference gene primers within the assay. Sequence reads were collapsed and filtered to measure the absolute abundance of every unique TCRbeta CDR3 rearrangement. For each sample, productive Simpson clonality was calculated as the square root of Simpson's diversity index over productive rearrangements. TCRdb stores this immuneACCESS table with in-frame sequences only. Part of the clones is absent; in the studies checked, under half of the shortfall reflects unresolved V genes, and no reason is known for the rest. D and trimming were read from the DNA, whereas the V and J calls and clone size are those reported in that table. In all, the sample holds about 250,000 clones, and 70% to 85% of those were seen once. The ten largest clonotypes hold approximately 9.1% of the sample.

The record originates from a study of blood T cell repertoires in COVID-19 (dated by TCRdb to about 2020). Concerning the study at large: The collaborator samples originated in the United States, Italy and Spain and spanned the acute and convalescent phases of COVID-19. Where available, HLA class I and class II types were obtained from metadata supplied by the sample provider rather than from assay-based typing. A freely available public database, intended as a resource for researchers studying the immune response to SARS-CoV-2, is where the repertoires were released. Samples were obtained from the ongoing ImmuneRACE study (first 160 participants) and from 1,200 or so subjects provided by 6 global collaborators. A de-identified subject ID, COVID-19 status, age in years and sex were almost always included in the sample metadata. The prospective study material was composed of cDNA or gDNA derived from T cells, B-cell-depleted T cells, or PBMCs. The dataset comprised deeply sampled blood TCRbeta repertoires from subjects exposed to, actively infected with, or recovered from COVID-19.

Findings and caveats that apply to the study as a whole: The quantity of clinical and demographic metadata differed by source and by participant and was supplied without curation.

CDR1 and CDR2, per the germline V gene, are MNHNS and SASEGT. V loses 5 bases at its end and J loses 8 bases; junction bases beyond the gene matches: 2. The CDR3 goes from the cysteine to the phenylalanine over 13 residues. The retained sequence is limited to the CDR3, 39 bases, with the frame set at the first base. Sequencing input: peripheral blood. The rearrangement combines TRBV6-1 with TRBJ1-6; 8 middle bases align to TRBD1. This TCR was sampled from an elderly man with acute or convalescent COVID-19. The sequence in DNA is TGTGCCAGCAGTATCAGGGGGCATTCACCCCTCCACTTT. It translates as CASSIRGHSPLHF.